The 13 T cell receptor beta chains in this list originate from one sample, sequenced in a study of metastatic and nonmetastatic thyroid tumors. Thyroid surgery had not been preceded by any treatment in any patient. TCRdb re-called the PCR reads with MiXCR. The sample has over 25,000 clones, roughly 15% seen once; the top ten hold around 4%. The sequenced sample was blood. These receptors all stem from a female donor with papillary thyroid cancer or a benign thyroid nodule (not recorded which). Some clones in this sample may be carry-over from other donors' samples.

This clone is medium-sized in the sample. J is TRBJ1-2 and V is TRBV2; 10 bases line up with TRBD1. Germline CDR1 SNHLY, CDR2 FYNNEI. J was trimmed by 0 bases and V by 6 bases; bases with no gene match: 4. CDR3 length: 15 amino acids. The CDR3 nucleotides are TGTGCCAGCAGCCGGGACAGGGGTACTAACTATGGCTACACCTTC. Protein: CASSRDRGTNYGYTF.

Many counts were recorded for this clone. V and J are TRBV10-2 and TRBJ2-5; D is undetermined. CDR3 length equals 11 residues. Germline V gives CDR1 WSHSY, CDR2 SAAADI. V dropped 6 bases and J dropped 4 bases, with 6 bases sitting between them. The CDR3 reads CASRMGETQYF. CDR3 nucleotides: TGCGCCAGCAGGATGGGAGAGACCCAGTACTTC.

Judged by abundance, this clone is medium-sized (0.01 to 0.1%). The rearrangement uses TRBV27 and TRBJ2-7, with 12 positions matching TRBD1. This CDR3 contains 17 residues. V shed 8 bases, J shed 0 bases, and the junction held 11 bases outside the gene matches. Per germline, CDR1 MNHEY and CDR2 SMNVEV (reference sequence). In nucleotides, the CDR3 is TGTGCCAGCGGCCCCGGGACAGGGGGCTTTGGCTCCTACGAGCAGTACTTC. Protein sequence: CASGPGTGGFGSYEQYF.

This clone was seen repeatedly, ten times or more. The genes are TRBV11-2 and TRBJ1-2; D uncertain. The CDR3 is 13 residues long. CDR1 and CDR2 (germline): SGHAT, FQNNGV. V shed 5 bases and J shed 8 bases, with 15 bases lying between them. The DNA of the CDR3 is TGTGCCAGCAGCGATACGTTGGGAAGGGGCTACACCTTC. Its protein product is CASSDTLGRGYTF.

This clone has a count of ten or more. The chain joins TRBV24-1 to TRBJ2-2; D is undetermined. V shed 1 base and J shed 6 bases, with 8 bases lying between them. The length of the CDR3 is 14 residues. Germline V lookup: CDR1 KGHDR, CDR2 SFDVKD. CDR3 nucleotide sequence: TGTGCCACCAGTGATTTTAGAAGTTCCGGGGAGCTGTTTTTT. This sequence encodes CATSDFRSSGELFF.

This clone was seen repeatedly, ten times or more. The V gene is TRBV28, the J gene TRBJ2-3; 12 positions match TRBD2. The trim removed 5 bases at V and 3 bases at J, leaving 18 bases unmatched. This CDR3 region has 20 residues. CDR1 MDHEN and CDR2 SYDVKM come from the germline V gene. CDR3 nucleotides: TGTGCCAGCAGTCTAAGACTAGCGGGAGAAAACTTGGTCGGGACAGATACGCAGTATTTT. Its protein product is CASSLRLAGENLVGTDTQYF.

This clone was detected ten times or more. The chain is built from TRBV20-1 and TRBJ1-6, with D possibly TRBD1 on 5 matching bases. In germline, CDR1 is DFQATT, CDR2 SNEGSKA (reference sequence). This CDR3 has 13 amino acids. V shed 4 bases and J shed 10 bases, with 14 bases lying between them. The CDR3 DNA follows: TGCAGTGCTAACCGGGGCCCCAAGTCACCCCTCCACTTT. Translated, it gives CSANRGPKSPLHF.

This clone has a handful of counts. V is TRBV10-3 and J is TRBJ2-7; 9 bases are shared with TRBD2. The CDR3 has 15 residues. Germline-derived CDR1 and CDR2 are ENHRY and SYGVKD. J was trimmed by 2 bases and V by 7 bases; bases with no gene match: 9. The CDR3 nucleotides read TGTGCCATCATTGAATCGGGACTAGCCCCCTACGAGCAGTACTTC. Translated: CAIIESGLAPYEQYF.

The sample holds many counts of this clone. The chain joins TRBV28 to TRBJ1-5; 7 bases align to TRBD1. The CDR3 length is 16 residues. The germline V gene encodes CDR1 MDHEN and CDR2 SYDVKM. After removal of 5 bases from V and 4 bases from J, the junction contained 11 bases not matched to a gene. The CDR3 here is CASSTPSDRDNQPQHF. The CDR3 nucleotides are TGTGCCAGCAGTACCCCATCCGACAGGGATAATCAGCCCCAGCATTTT.

This clone was observed at least ten times. This chain connects TRBV10-3 to TRBJ2-1; D not certain. The CDR3 is 15 amino acids. V was shortened by 3 bases and J by 0 bases, with 9 bases between the two germline ends. Germline V gives CDR1 ENHRY, CDR2 SYGVKD. The chain's CDR3 is CAISEVANSYNEQFF. CDR3 sequence (DNA): TGTGCCATCAGTGAAGTAGCTAACTCCTACAATGAGCAGTTCTTC.

This clone was observed a handful of times. The chain has TRBV6-1 and TRBJ1-2; no clear D. Trimming took 5 bases from V and 0 from J, leaving 16 bases between them. Germline assignment: CDR1 MNHNS and CDR2 SASEGT. The CDR3 contains 16 residues. CDR3 DNA sequence: TGTGCCAGCAGTAACCTGGCAGTGGGAGCTAACTATGGCTACACCTTC. Its protein product is CASSNLAVGANYGYTF.

The chain links TRBV4-1 to TRBJ2-7; 8 bases map to TRBD2. This CDR3 is built from 14 residues. J lost 3 bases, V lost 4 bases, and 5 bases had no gene match. CDR1 and CDR2 (germline): MGHRA, YSYEKL. The CDR3 DNA reads as TGCGCCAGCAGCCCCGAGGCGGGGGGCTACGAGCAGTACTTC. Residues: CASSPEAGGYEQYF.

This clone has a count of ten or more. This chain connects TRBV28 to TRBJ2-3; tentatively, D is TRBD2 (7 bases). The CDR3 is made up of 15 amino acids. V was clipped by 4 bases and J by 4 bases, with 15 bases between them. Germline CDR1 and CDR2: MDHEN and SYDVKM. The CDR3 DNA sequence: TGTGCCAGCAGTTCCCCCCGGGGGGCCGCAGATACGCAGTATTTT. It yields the protein CASSSPRGAADTQYF.